This TCR beta chain comes out of a study of cytomegalovirus exposure and HLA in healthy donors. Study conclusions and caveats: A later analysis found most CMV-associated TCR beta chains apparently HLA-restricted.

PCR was performed using 60 Vbeta and 13 Jbeta primers. Sequencing was performed with immunoSEQ multiplex PCR; in TCRdb, only in-frame clones are kept and a portion is missing. The sample features just under 60,000 clones, with less than 4% in its top ten. Trimming removed 4 bases at V and 0 bases at J, with 16 bases between. The germline gives CDR1 SGHVS, CDR2 FQNEAQ. The CDR3 extends over 17 amino acids. On this clone itself: Its antigen is not known.

All the people who gave samples were healthy bone marrow donors. This chain joins TRBV7-8 and TRBJ1-3; D perhaps matches TRBD1 (5 bases). The sequence was obtained from a male donor in good health and CMV-seronegative. The sequenced sample was PBMCs. CDR3 bases: TGTGCCAGCAGCTGGGGGACTTCCCGGGGCTCTGGAAACACCATATATTTT. It codes for CASSWGTSRGSGNTIYF.